This TCR beta chain was captured by sequencing in a study of STAT5B mutations in CD4+ large granular lymphocyte leukemia. This clone was seen a single time. What it binds is unknown. Some clones are missing from TCRdb's copy, which holds only in-frame ones; the method was immunoSEQ multiplex PCR. The sample records 20,000 to 25,000 clones, around 70% being singletons. Study-level points and caveats: The CD4+ versus CD8+ T-LGLL clonality difference may reflect limited sample size.

The sequenced material came from CD4+ T cells from blood buffy coats. The receptor comes from a human donor in good health.

The CDR3: CASSLRDRATNQPQHF. The CDR3 nucleotides read TGTGCCAGCAGCTTAAGGGACAGGGCGACGAATCAGCCCCAGCATTTT. The J gene is TRBJ1-5, the V gene TRBV7-8, with 9 positions matching TRBD1. V lost 2 bases, J lost 4 bases, and 6 bases stayed unmatched. Germline V gene lookup returns CDR1 SGHVS and CDR2 FQNEAQ. CDR3 size: 16 residues.